Sequencing of this TCR beta chain was carried out in a study of shared clonotypes between healthy human individuals. The CDR3 is 15 residues long. V shed 4 bases and J shed 2 bases, with 13 bases lying between them. Germline lookup yields CDR1 SGDLS and CDR2 YYNGEE. Only one count was recorded for this clone. Each replicate PCR on the sorted subsets used 150 to 200 ng DNA (around 30,000 T cell genomes). TCRdb's table, derived via immunoSEQ multiplex PCR, lists solely in-frame clones and lacks some. This sample has roughly 700,000 clones, with around 67% found just once. The rearrangement uses TRBV9 and TRBJ2-1, with D possibly being TRBD2 (5 bases). The TCR comes from a woman aged 30 to 39 in good health. Sequenced material: memory CD4+ T cells sorted from blood. Specified subset: CD45RA-negative fraction. CDR3 in amino acids: CASSTRPGTYNEQFF. DNA of the CDR3: TGTGCCAGCAGCACTCGACCGGGGACCTACAATGAGCAGTTCTTC.